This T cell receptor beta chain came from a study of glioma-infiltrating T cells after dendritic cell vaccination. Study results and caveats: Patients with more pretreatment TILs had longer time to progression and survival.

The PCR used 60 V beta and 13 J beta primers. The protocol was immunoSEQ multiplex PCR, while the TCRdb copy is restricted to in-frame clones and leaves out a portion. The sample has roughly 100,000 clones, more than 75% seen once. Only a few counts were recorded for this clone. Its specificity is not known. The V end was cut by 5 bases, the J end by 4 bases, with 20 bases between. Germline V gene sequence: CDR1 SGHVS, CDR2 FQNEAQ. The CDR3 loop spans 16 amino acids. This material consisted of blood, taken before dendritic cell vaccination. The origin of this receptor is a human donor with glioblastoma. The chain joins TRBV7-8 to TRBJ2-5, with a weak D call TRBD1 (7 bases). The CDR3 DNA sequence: TGTGCCAGCAGCCAGGGGGTTGGGGGGCGAGCAGAGACCCAGTACTTC. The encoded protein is CASSQGVGGRAETQYF. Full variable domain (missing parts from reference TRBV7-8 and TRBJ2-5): GAGVSQSPRYKVAKRGQDVALRCDPISGHVSLFWYQQALGQGPEFLTYFQNEAQLDKSGLPSDRFFAERPEGSVSTLKIQRTQQEDSAVYLCASSQGVGGRAETQYFGPGTRLLVL.